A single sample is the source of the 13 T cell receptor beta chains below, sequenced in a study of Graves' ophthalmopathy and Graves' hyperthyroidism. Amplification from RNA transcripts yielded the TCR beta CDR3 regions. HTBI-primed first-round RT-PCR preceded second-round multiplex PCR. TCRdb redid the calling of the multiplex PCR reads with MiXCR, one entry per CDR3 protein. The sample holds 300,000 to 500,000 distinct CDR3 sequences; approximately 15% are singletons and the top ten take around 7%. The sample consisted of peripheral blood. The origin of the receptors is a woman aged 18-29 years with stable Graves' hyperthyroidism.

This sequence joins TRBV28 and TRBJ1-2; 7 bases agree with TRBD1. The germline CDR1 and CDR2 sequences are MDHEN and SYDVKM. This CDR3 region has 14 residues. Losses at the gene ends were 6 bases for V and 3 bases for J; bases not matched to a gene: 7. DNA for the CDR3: TGTGCCAGCAGCCCGACAGGGCCCTACTATGGCTACACCTTC. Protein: CASSPTGPYYGYTF.

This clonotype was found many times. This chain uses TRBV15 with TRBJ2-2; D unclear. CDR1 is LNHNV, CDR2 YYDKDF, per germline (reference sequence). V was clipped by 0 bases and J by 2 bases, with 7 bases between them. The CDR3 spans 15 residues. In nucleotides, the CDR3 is TGTGCCACCAGCAGAGATCCAGGAAACACCGGGGAGCTGTTTTTT. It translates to CATSRDPGNTGELFF.

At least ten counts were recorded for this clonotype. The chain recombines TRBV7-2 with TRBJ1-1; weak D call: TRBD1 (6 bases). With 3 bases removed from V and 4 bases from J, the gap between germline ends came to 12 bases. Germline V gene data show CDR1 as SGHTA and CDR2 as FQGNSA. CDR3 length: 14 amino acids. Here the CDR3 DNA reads TGTGCCAGCAGCTTTCGGGACACCCTCACTGAAGCTTTCTTT. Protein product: CASSFRDTLTEAFF.

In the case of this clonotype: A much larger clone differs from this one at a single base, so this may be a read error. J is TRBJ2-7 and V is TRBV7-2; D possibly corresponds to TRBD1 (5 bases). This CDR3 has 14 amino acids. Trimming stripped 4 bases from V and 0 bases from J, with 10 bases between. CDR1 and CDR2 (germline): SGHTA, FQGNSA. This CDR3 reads CASSSDTYSYEQYF. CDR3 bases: TGTGCCAGCAGCTCGGACACGTACTCCTACGAGCAGTACTTC.

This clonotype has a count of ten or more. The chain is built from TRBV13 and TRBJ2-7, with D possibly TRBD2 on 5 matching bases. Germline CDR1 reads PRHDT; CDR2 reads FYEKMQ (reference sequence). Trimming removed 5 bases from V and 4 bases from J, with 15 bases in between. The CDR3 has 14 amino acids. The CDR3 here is CASSPSSYPYEQYF. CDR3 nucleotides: TGTGCCAGCAGCCCTAGCTCTTACCCTTACGAGCAGTACTTC.

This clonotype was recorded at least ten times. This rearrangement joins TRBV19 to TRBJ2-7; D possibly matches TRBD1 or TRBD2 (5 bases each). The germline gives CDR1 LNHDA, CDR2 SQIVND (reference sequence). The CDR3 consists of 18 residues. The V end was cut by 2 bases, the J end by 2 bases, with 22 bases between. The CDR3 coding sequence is TGTGCCAGTAGTATAATGGCGACGGCAGGGAGACAAACCTACGAGCAGTACTTC. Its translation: CASSIMATAGRQTYEQYF.

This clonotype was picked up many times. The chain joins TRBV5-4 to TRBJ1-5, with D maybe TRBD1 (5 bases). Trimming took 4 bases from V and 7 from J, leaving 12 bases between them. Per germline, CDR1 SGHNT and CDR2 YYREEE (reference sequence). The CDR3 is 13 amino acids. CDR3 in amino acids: CASSGGVGQPQHF. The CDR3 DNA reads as TGTGCCAGCAGCGGAGGGGTCGGACAGCCCCAGCATTTT.

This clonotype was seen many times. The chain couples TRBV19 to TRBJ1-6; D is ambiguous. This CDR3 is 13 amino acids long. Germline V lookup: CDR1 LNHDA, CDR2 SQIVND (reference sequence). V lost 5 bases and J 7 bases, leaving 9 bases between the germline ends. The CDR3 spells CASSPTENSPLHF. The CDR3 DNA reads TGTGCCAGTAGTCCCACAGAAAATTCACCCCTCCACTTT.

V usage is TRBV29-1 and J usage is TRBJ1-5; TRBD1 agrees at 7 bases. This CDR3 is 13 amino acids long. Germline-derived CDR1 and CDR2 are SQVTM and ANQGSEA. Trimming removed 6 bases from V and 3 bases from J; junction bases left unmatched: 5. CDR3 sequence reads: CSVGGTDNQPQHF. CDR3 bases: TGCAGCGTGGGGGGGACAGACAATCAGCCCCAGCATTTT.

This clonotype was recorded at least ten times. CDR3 sequence: CASSRTGQLFSSYEQYF. Here the CDR3 DNA reads TGTGCCAGCAGCCGGACGGGACAGCTTTTCAGCTCCTACGAGCAGTACTTC. The chain carries TRBV5-6 and TRBJ2-7, with 7 bases that match TRBD1. Germline V lookup: CDR1 SGHDT, CDR2 YYEEEE. Trimming cost V 4 bases and J 0 bases; bases outside gene matches: 13. The CDR3 length is 17 residues.

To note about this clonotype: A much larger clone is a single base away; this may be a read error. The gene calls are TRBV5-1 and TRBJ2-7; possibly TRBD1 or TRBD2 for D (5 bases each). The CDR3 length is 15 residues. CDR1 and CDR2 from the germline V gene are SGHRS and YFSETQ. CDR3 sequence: CASSLQPGTNYEQCF. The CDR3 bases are TGCGCCAGCAGCTTGCAGCCCGGGACGAACTACGAGCAGTGCTTC.

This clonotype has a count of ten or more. CDR3 DNA sequence: TGTGCCAGCAGTACCCGGGAAACCTATGGCTACACCTTC. Residues: CASSTRETYGYTF. The chain recombines TRBV6-5 with TRBJ1-2; no firm D call. CDR1 and CDR2 (germline): MNHEY, SVGAGI. The CDR3 sequence is 13 residues long. V lost 5 bases, J lost 4 bases, and 11 bases lay in between.

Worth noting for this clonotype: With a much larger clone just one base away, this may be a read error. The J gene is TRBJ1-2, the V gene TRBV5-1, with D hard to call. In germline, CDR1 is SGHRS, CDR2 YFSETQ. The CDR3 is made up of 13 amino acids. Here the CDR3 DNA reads TGCGCCAGCATCTTGCGGGGAAGCGATGGCTACACCTTC. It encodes CASILRGSDGYTF.